One sample yielded the 10 T cell receptor beta chains listed below, sequenced in a study of cytomegalovirus exposure and HLA in healthy donors. The PCR ran on 60 Vbeta and 13 Jbeta primers. The repertoire was sequenced with immunoSEQ multiplex PCR; TCRdb's copy has only in-frame clones and lacks some. The table shows about 80,000 clones, with 62% occurring only once. Sequencing was done on a sample of PBMCs. These receptors originate from a male donor in good health and CMV-seropositive.

In this sample, this clone turned up a few times. The chain carries TRBV27 and TRBJ1-1; 9 positions match TRBD1. This CDR3 has 15 residues. The V segment lost 5 bases and the J segment 3 bases; nucleotides outside the gene matches: 7. Per the germline V gene, CDR1 is MNHEY and CDR2 is SMNVEV (reference sequence). The CDR3 bases are TGTGCCAGCAGTGGCCGGGACAGGGAAGACACTGAAGCTTTCTTT. Its translation is CASSGRDREDTEAFF.

This clone turned up a few times. The rearrangement joins TRBV30 to TRBJ1-1, with unresolved D. Germline CDR1 and CDR2: GTSNPN and SVGIG (reference sequence). Trimming removed 0 bases at V and 0 bases at J, with 8 bases between. The CDR3 has 14 amino acids. The CDR3, as DNA: TGTGCCTGGAGTGTAGGACTGATGAACACTGAAGCTTTCTTT. This codes for CAWSVGLMNTEAFF.

On this clone itself: The junction and the germline gene differ at one end; a read error may be behind it. The chain is built from TRBV11-2 and TRBJ1-1; D call uncertain. There are 14 residues in the CDR3. CDR1 is SGHAT and CDR2 is FQNNGV in the germline V gene. CDR3 DNA: TGTGCCGGCAGCTGGGGAGCGGTGAACACTGAAGCTTTCTTT. Translated: CAGSWGAVNTEAFF.

J is TRBJ2-7 and V is TRBV28, with TRBD1 matching 11 bases. In germline, CDR1 is MDHEN, CDR2 SYDVKM. Unmatched junction bases numbered 6, after V lost 6 bases and J lost 2 bases. The length of the CDR3 is 15 residues. This chain's CDR3 is CASSEPGQGAYEQYF. The DNA of the CDR3 is TGTGCCAGCAGCGAGCCGGGACAGGGGGCCTACGAGCAGTACTTC.

This clone has more than one count but fewer than ten. This sequence joins TRBV28 and TRBJ2-3, with D perhaps matching TRBD2 (5 bases). This CDR3 is 16 amino acids long. The V gene lost 4 bases and the J gene lost 1 base, with 15 bases spanning the gap. Germline lookup yields CDR1 MDHEN and CDR2 SYDVKM. The chain's CDR3 is CASSSPGGLRTDTQYF. In nucleotides, the CDR3 is TGTGCCAGCAGTTCTCCGGGCGGGCTACGCACAGATACGCAGTATTTT. The whole variable domain, remainder taken from reference TRBV28 and TRBJ2-3, is DVKVTQSSRYLVKRTGEKVFLECVQDMDHENMFWYRQDPGLGLRLIYFSYDVKMKEKGDIPEGYSVSREKKERFSLILESASTNQTSMYLCASSSPGGLRTDTQYFGPGTRLTVL.

The chain is built from TRBV5-6 and TRBJ2-3; TRBD2 matches 12 bases. This CDR3 has 15 residues. The germline V gene encodes CDR1 SGHDT and CDR2 YYEEEE. Unmatched junction bases numbered 5, after V lost 5 bases and J lost 4 bases. The CDR3 loop is CASRDGTSGPDTQYF. The CDR3 nucleotides are TGTGCCAGCAGGGATGGGACTAGCGGGCCAGATACGCAGTATTTT.

This chain joins TRBV5-4 and TRBJ1-6; D is possibly TRBD1 (6 bases). Germline V gene sequence: CDR1 SGHNT, CDR2 YYREEE (reference sequence). This CDR3 contains 16 residues. Trimming removed 2 bases at V and 8 bases at J, with 17 bases between. The CDR3 region is CASSFGVLGADSPLHF. CDR3 DNA sequence: TGTGCCAGCAGCTTTGGGGTTCTGGGGGCGGATTCACCCCTCCACTTT.

The chain uses TRBV9 and TRBJ2-1, with 14 bases lining up with TRBD2. This CDR3 region has 19 residues. CDR1 is SGDLS, CDR2 YYNGEE, per germline. V shed 4 bases and J 8 bases; nucleotides not matched to a gene: 17. CDR3 nucleotides: TGTGCCAGCAGCCCTAAAGGGGGACTAGCGGGAGTTAGGGGGCATGAGCAGTTCTTC. Its protein product is CASSPKGGLAGVRGHEQFF.

This chain links TRBV28 with TRBJ2-5; 10 nucleotides match TRBD1. From germline, CDR1 is MDHEN and CDR2 SYDVKM. This CDR3 is built from 15 residues. V lost 6 bases to trimming and J lost 2 bases; unmatched junction nucleotides: 6. In DNA form, the CDR3 reads TGTGCCAGCAGCGAGGAGGGACAGGGGCAAGAGACCCAGTACTTC. Its protein product is CASSEEGQGQETQYF.

This clone has just a few counts. V and J are TRBV6-5 and TRBJ2-6; D call uncertain. There are 16 residues in the CDR3. Trimming removed 0 bases at V and 4 bases at J, with 10 bases between. The V gene's germline CDR1 is MNHEY and CDR2 SVGAGI. CDR3 coding DNA: TGTGCCAGCAGTTACTCGTCGGGTAGAGGGGCCAACGTCCTGACTTTC. Translation gives CASSYSSGRGANVLTF.